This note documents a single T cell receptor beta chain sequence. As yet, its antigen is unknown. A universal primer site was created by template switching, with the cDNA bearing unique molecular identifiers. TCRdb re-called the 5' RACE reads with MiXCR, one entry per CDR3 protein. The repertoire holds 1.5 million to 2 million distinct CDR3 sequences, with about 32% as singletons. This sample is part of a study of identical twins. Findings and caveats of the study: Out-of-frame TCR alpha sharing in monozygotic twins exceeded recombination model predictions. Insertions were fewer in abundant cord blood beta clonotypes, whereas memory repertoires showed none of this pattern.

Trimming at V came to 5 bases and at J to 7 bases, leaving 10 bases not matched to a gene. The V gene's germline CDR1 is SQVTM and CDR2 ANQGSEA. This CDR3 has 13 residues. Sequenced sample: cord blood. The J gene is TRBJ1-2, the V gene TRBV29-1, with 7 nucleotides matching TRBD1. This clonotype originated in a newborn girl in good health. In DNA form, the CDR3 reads TGCAGCGTTAAGTCCCAGGGGGGGGCTGGCTACACCTTC. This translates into CSVKSQGGAGYTF.